This T cell receptor (beta chain) was profiled in a study of PD-L1 blockade in urothelial cancer (dated by TCRdb to 2016 to 2017). The study in broad terms: Every patient began therapy around 2014 and was given atezolizumab 1,200 mg intravenously every 3 weeks. About 85% of the roughly 29 patients were males with bladder-origin urothelial cancer, and about two thirds of the roughly 30 reported a prior smoking history. An ECOG performance status of 0 or 1 was recorded for the patients, and 0 to 3 prior chemotherapy regimens had been received by the patients. Blood samples were analyzed at 3 weeks after treatment start (second dose) and at 6 weeks after treatment start. Blood samples yielded a median of roughly 140,000 T cells and some 80,000 unique TCRs, with median clonality 0.080. Somatic, immune and clinical correlates of response to PD-L1 blockade with atezolizumab in urothelial cancer were the focus of an exploratory multi-omic analysis. Pretreatment tumor samples, along with matched peripheral blood collected serially before and after atezolizumab treatment, underwent TCR sequencing. Durable clinical benefit meant progression-free survival longer than 6 months, and TCR features were also tested against progression-free and overall survival. In the same patients, whole exome sequencing and RNA sequencing of pretreatment tumors were performed in addition to TCR sequencing. Durable clinical benefit was achieved by nine patients and was not achieved by 20 patients. Pretreatment blood TCR-seq was available for about 27 patients, at least one posttreatment blood collection was obtained for about 24 patients, and tumor TCR-seq was available for about 24 patients.

The sample's time point, from its label and the paper: pretreatment peripheral blood. A total of around 30 patients with locally advanced or metastatic urothelial carcinoma, treated at Memorial Sloan Kettering on a trial protocol, made up the cohort. Peripheral blood mononuclear cells were collected from each patient pretreatment and during treatment, giving between 1 and 8 total time points per patient. The Qiagen DNeasy Blood extraction kit was used to purify genomic DNA from total PBMCs and tumor samples. PBMCs were collected pretreatment and during treatment, and were isolated and stored as previously described. Synthetic TCR analog templates were spiked into each PCR so that absolute template abundance could be estimated from read counts. Using the immunoSEQ assay, TCRbeta CDR3 regions were amplified from genomic DNA with bias-controlled V and J gene primers. Sequencing of rearranged TCRbeta segments was performed at approximately 20X coverage. Per the authors' processing: Clustering was used to correct sequencing errors, and CDR3s were annotated against IMGT so that V, D and J genes could be assigned. Downstream analyses used only productive TCRbeta rearrangements, leaving out any out-of-frame or stop-codon sequences. Clonality was calculated as one minus the Shannon entropy normalized by the log of the number of unique productive sequences. Fisher's exact test with Benjamini-Hochberg correction, at a threshold of adjusted p below 0.01, was used to find clones that differed between time points or between blood and tumor. Sourced from immuneACCESS, this table was stored by TCRdb with only in-frame sequences that have V and J called. A share of the clones is absent; for the studies checked, an unresolved V gene accounts for under half, and the remainder has no known explanation. For V, J and clone size, that table is used; D and trimming come from the DNA. The sample table holds under 55,000 clones, of which about 86% were seen once. The ten biggest clones cover 3% to 4% of the sample.

Looking up the germline V gene (reference sequence) yields CDR1 LNHDA and CDR2 SQIVND. Ends trimmed: V by 7 bases, J by 5 bases; bases unmatched to a gene: 13. Inclusive of the bounding cysteine and phenylalanine, the CDR3 is 15 residues long. Of all the DNA, just the CDR3 is kept, 45 bases in frame from base 1. A remark on this clone: No cognate antigen has been identified for it. Qualities for individual bases were not recorded, and no much larger clone is one base off.

What the authors observed across the whole study: At 3 weeks after the start of treatment, tumor-associated TCR clones in peripheral blood had expanded more in patients with durable benefit (n of about 21, p = 0.022). Because the sample size was small (n ≈ 28) and many of the analyses were exploratory, the results are meant to be hypothesis-generating. Improved progression-free and overall survival was associated with having pretreatment peripheral blood TCR clonality below the median.

The receptor's source is a man between 65 and 80 years old with urothelial cancer. Sequencing was performed on PBMCs, taken around atezolizumab (anti-PD-L1) treatment. The V and J genes are TRBV19 and TRBJ1-1; the central 7 bases match TRBD1. The DNA reads as follows: TGTGCCAGTATTACCGCCGAGGGGGCCCGGACTGAAGCTTTCTTT. Its amino acids are CASITAEGARTEAFF.